The rows below give T cell receptor beta chains drawn from one sample of a study of shared clonotypes between healthy human individuals. Only in-frame clones appear in the TCRdb table, and some are missing; sequencing was by immunoSEQ multiplex PCR. The table has around 2,000,000 clones, 85% to 95% seen once; the top ten hold 1.5% to 2%. The sequencing input was naive CD8+ T cells from PBMCs. The source is a man between 18 and 35 years old in good health. Some clones in this sample may be carry-over from other donors' samples. CDR3s include the opening cysteine and the closing phenylalanine or tryptophan. The D gene is left open where the match is weak. For some rows the clone size is stated as once, few or many, or as a class when expanded; others skip it.

v_gene	j_gene	abundance	d_gene	CDR3nt	CDR3aa
TRBV28	TRBJ2-7	NA	TRBD1	TGTGCCAGTCGTAAATATGGGGGACAGGCGCATACGGGAGAGCAGTACTTC	CASRKYGGQAHTGEQYF
TRBV4-1	TRBJ2-7	once	NA	TGCGCCAGCAGCCAAGCATGGAGGGACAGCTCCTACGAGCAGTACTTC	CASSQAWRDSSYEQYF
TRBV15	TRBJ2-7	NA	TRBD1	TGTGCCACCAGCGCCCCTGACAGGGGCCTCTACGAGCAGTACTTC	CATSAPDRGLYEQYF
TRBV2	TRBJ1-1	NA	TRBD1	TGTGCCAGCAGCACCCTACGCCAGGGGGCGGAAACTGAAGCTTTCTTT	CASSTLRQGAETEAFF
TRBV11-2	TRBJ2-7	NA	TRBD2	TGTGCCAGCAGCTTAGGCCGAGCGGGAAGCTCCTACGAGCAGTACTTC	CASSLGRAGSSYEQYF
TRBV6-1	TRBJ1-5	NA	NA	TGTGCCAGCAGTGAAACGGGCCGGCAGAGCAATCAGCCCCAGCATTTT	CASSETGRQSNQPQHF
TRBV6-5	TRBJ2-1	NA	TRBD2	TGTGCCAGCAGTTACTCTGCGGGAGAGTTGGTAGGTGAGCAGTTCTTC	CASSYSAGELVGEQFF
TRBV5-6	TRBJ2-7	NA	TRBD2	TGTGCCAGCAGCTTGGGGACTAGAAGGTCCTACGAGCAGTACTTC	CASSLGTRRSYEQYF
TRBV28	TRBJ1-5	NA	TRBD1	TGTGCCAGCACCCAAGTTGTGGGCGACAGGGAACAGCCCCAGCATTTT	CASTQVVGDREQPQHF
TRBV9	TRBJ2-1	NA	NA	TGTGCCAGCAGCCTCAGCTCCTACAATGAGCAGTTCTTC	CASSLSSYNEQFF
TRBV19	TRBJ2-1	NA	NA	TGTGCCAGTAGTTTTTCAGGCTCCTACAATGAGCAGTTCTTC	CASSFSGSYNEQFF
TRBV5-4	TRBJ1-1	NA	TRBD1	TGTGCCAGCAGCAGACAGGGAACTGAAGCTTTCTTT	CASSRQGTEAFF
TRBV7-9	TRBJ2-6	once	NA	TGTGCCAGCAGCTTGGACAGTCCCAACGTCCTGACTTTC	CASSLDSPNVLTF
TRBV7-9	TRBJ2-5	once	TRBD2	TGTGCCAGCAGCTTAGCGCAGCTAGCGGGAGATGAGACCCAGTACTTC	CASSLAQLAGDETQYF
TRBV6-6	TRBJ1-1	once	NA	TGTGCCAGCAGTTATTCGGAGGGAAACACTGAAGCTTTCTTT	CASSYSEGNTEAFF
TRBV29-1	TRBJ2-7	NA	TRBD1	TGCAGCGTTCGGGACAGACGGACCTCCTACGAGCAGTACTTC	CSVRDRRTSYEQYF
TRBV5-5	TRBJ1-4	NA	NA	TGTGCCAGCAGCTTGGTACGGGGAGATGAAAAACTGTTTTTT	CASSLVRGDEKLFF
TRBV5-4	TRBJ1-2	NA	TRBD1	TGTGCCAGCAGCTTGGATGGACAGGGGGCGAATGGCTACACCTTC	CASSLDGQGANGYTF
TRBV5-6	TRBJ2-2	NA	NA	TGTGCCAGCAACTACATGTCCGGGGAGCTGTTTTTT	CASNYMSGELFF
TRBV4-3	TRBJ2-1	NA	NA	TGCGCCAGCAGCCCGAGGGGGTACAATGAGCAGTTCTTC	CASSPRGYNEQFF
TRBV4-1	TRBJ2-5	NA	TRBD1	TGCGCCAGCAGCCGAACGTGGGGACAGCTACAAGAGACCCAGTACTTC	CASSRTWGQLQETQYF